This T cell receptor beta chain was recovered during a study of T cell repertoires in cytomegalovirus infection. Note on this clonotype: Its antigen is as yet unknown.

TCRdb fed the reads into MiXCR, producing one record per CDR3 protein. In the table there are about 450,000 distinct CDR3 sequences, about a third of which are singletons. Study-wide findings and caveats: Cumulative public TCR beta family frequency identified carriers of CMV plus the relevant HLA. The study found HLA-C-restricted CMV-specific TCR beta clonotypes dominating the ex vivo response.

V was clipped by 4 bases and J by 4 bases; unmatched bases: 11. Germline values: CDR1 LGHNA, CDR2 YNFKEQ. CDR3 length: 17 amino acids. Sequencing input: PBMCs. This sequence originates from a human donor in good health (CMV status not recorded). Some clones in this sample may be carry-over from other donors' samples. The chain links TRBV4-2 to TRBJ2-5, with TRBD2 matching over 11 bases. This CDR3 is CASSRVAGGLGGETQYF. CDR3 coding DNA: TGTGCCAGCAGCCGGGTAGCGGGGGGGTTGGGCGGAGAGACCCAGTACTTC.